This T cell receptor (beta chain) is drawn from a study of beta chain features in type 1 diabetes. Findings and caveats of the study: Researchers caution that PCR might favor shorter templates, equally among patients and controls. HLA effects on TCRB rearrangement stayed unresolved here. Sampled from patients, naive, central memory and Treg TCRB repertoires appeared more similar than those sampled from healthy donors.

Germline loops: CDR1 SGDLS, CDR2 YYNGEE. The CDR3 has 16 amino acids. J lost 1 base, V lost 3 bases, and 7 bases had no gene match. As for this clone: What it recognizes is unknown.

The authors reverse transcribed all of the isolated RNA, so sequencing captured expressed TCRB transcripts. Samples of naive, central memory and regulatory T cells yielded a mean of about 3.4 million reads. The repertoire was sequenced with immunoSEQ multiplex PCR; TCRdb's copy has only in-frame clones and lacks some. The data contain 9,000 or so clones, approximately 80% of them singletons. This clonotype was sampled from a woman in her late teens or twenties in good health. This chain joins TRBV9 and TRBJ2-3; 8 bases fit TRBD2. Sequencing input: Tregs from blood. DNA for the CDR3: TGTGCCAGCAGCGCGGATACTAGCGGAGGCACAGATACGCAGTATTTT. Protein: CASSADTSGGTDTQYF.